This T cell receptor (beta chain) is from a study of cytomegalovirus exposure and HLA in healthy donors. Study-wide findings and caveats: The study labeled more than 150 TCR beta chains cytomegalovirus-associated. Analysis performed later found roughly 17,000 TCR beta sequences associated with HLA alleles at 0.05 false discovery rate.

Comments on this clone: Its target is unknown.

All donors participated as healthy donors of bone marrow. Amplification used 60 Vbeta primers and 13 Jbeta primers. Profiled with immunoSEQ multiplex PCR; TCRdb holds only in-frame clones, not every one. Of roughly 120,000 clones in the sample, roughly 77% were seen once. Germline V gives CDR1 LNHDA, CDR2 SQIVND (reference sequence). The germline V and J ends were trimmed by 4 bases and 1 base, with 7 bases remaining between them. The CDR3 covers 13 residues. This chain connects TRBV19 to TRBJ1-1; D is unclear. Sample: PBMCs. This clonotype was obtained from a man between 40 and 49 years old in good health and CMV-seronegative. CDR3 residues: CASSRRGNTEAFF. The CDR3 DNA follows: TGTGCCAGTAGTAGGCGGGGGAACACTGAAGCTTTCTTT. Looking up the rest from reference TRBV19 and TRBJ1-1 gives the full variable domain: DGGITQSPKYLFRKEGQNVTLSCEQNLNHDAMYWYRQDPGQGLRLIYYSQIVNDFQKGDIAEGYSVSREKKESFPLTVTSAQKNPTAFYLCASSRRGNTEAFFGQGTRLTVV.